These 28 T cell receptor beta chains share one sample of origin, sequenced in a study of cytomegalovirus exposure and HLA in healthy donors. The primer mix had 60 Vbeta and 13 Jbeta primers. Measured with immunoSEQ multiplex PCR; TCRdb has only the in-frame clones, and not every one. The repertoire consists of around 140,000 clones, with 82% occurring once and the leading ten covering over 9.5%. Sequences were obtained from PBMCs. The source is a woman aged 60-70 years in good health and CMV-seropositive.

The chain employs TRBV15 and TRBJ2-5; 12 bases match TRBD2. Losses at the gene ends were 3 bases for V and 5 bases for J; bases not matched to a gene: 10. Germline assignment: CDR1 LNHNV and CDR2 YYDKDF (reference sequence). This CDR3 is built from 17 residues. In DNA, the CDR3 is TGTGCCACCAGCAGGCGGCCTAGCGGGAGGGTGGGGGAGACCCAGTACTTC. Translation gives CATSRRPSGRVGETQYF.

CDR3 amino acids: CASSQDAGYTGELFF. CDR3 sequence (DNA): TGCGCCAGCAGCCAAGATGCGGGCTACACCGGGGAGCTGTTTTTT. J is TRBJ2-2 and V is TRBV4-3, with D tentatively TRBD2 (5 bases). V shed 0 bases and J shed 3 bases, with 8 bases lying between them. This CDR3 comprises 15 residues. Per germline, CDR1 LGHNA and CDR2 YSLEER.

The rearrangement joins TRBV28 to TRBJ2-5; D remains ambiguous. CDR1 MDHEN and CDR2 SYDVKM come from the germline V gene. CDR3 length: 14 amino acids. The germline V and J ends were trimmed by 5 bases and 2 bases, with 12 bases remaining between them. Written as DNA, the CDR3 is TGTGCCAGCAGTCTAGTCCCCTCTCAAGAGACCCAGTACTTC. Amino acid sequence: CASSLVPSQETQYF.

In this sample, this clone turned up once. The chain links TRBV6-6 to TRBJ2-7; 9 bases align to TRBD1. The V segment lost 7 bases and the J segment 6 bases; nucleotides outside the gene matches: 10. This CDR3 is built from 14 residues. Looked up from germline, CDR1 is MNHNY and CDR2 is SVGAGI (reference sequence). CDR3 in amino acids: CASTSGTGYSEQYF. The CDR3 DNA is TGTGCCAGCACCTCCGGGACAGGGTACTCCGAGCAGTACTTC.

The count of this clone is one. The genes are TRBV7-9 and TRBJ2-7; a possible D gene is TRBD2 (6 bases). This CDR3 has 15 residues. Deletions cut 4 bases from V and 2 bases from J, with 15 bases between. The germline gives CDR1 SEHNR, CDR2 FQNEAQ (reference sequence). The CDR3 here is CASSSRGTGTYEQYF. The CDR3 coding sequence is TGTGCCAGCAGCTCCCGGGGGACTGGAACCTACGAGCAGTACTTC.

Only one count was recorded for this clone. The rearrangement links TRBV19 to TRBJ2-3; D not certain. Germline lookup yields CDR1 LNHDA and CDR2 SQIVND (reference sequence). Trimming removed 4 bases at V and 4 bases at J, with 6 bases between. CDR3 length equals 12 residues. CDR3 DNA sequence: TGTGCCAGTAGTACGAGTTCAGATACGCAGTATTTT. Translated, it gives CASSTSSDTQYF.

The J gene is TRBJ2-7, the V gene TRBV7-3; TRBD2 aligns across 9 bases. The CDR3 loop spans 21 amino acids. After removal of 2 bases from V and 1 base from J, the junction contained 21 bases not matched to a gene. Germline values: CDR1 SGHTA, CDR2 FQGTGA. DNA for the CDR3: TGTGCCAGCAGCTTATCCTCTCTGGGTAATAGCGGGAGTTTTAGTTCCTACGAGCAGTACTTC. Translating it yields CASSLSSLGNSGSFSSYEQYF.

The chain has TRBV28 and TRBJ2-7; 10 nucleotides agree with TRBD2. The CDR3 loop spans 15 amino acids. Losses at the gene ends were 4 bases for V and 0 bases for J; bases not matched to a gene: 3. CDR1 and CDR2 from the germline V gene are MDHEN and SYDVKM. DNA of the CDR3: TGTGCCAGCAGTTGGACTAGCGGAAGCTCCTACGAGCAGTACTTC. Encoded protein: CASSWTSGSSYEQYF.

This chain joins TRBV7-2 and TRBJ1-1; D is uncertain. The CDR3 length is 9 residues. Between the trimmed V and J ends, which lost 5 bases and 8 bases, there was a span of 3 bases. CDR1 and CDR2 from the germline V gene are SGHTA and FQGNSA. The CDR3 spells CASSLEAFF. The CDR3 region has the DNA TGTGCCAGCAGCCTGGAAGCTTTCTTT.

The CDR3, as DNA: TGTGCCAGCAGCACCTACCCAGGCCCGCCAGACAATCAGCCCCAGCATTTT. Its protein product is CASSTYPGPPDNQPQHF. The chain employs TRBV21-1 and TRBJ1-5; no check of the table's D call, TRBD1, against the DNA was made. TRBV21-1 is noted as a pseudogene. The CDR3 runs 17 residues.

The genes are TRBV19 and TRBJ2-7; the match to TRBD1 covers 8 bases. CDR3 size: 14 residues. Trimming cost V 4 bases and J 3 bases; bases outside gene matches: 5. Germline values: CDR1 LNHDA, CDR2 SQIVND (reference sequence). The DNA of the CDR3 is TGTGCCAGTAGTACCCAGGGGGCGAACTACGAGCAGTACTTC. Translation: CASSTQGANYEQYF.

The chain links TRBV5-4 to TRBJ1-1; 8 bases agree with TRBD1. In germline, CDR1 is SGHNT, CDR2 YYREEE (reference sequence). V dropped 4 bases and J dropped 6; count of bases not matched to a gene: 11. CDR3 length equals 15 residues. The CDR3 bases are TGTGCCAGCAGCCCGGGGGGACAGGTTACCCCTGAAGCTTTCTTT. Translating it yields CASSPGGQVTPEAFF. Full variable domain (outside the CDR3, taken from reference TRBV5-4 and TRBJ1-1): ETGVTQSPTHLIKTRGQQVTLRCSSQSGHNTVSWYQQALGQGPQFIFQYYREEENGRGNFPPRFSGLQFPNYSSELNVNALELDDSALYLCASSPGGQVTPEAFFGQGTRLTVV.

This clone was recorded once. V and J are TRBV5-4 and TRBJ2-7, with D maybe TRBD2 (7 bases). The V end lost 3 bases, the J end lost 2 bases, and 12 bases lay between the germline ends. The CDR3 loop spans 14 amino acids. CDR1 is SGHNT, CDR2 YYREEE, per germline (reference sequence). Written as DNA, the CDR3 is TGTGCCAGCAGCTGGGGGGGCGCGCCCTACGAGCAGTACTTC. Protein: CASSWGGAPYEQYF.

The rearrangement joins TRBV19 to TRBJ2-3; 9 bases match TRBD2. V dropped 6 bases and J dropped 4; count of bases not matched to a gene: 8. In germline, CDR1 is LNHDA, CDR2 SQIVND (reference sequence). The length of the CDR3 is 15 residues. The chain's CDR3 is CASRVSGSVPDTQYF. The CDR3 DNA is TGTGCCAGTAGGGTTAGCGGGAGTGTCCCAGATACGCAGTATTTT.

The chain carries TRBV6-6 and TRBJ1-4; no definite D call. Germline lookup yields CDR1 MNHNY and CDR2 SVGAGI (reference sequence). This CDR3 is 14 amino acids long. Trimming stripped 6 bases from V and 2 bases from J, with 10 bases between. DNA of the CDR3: TGTGCCAGCAGCCCTCGAGGGACTAATGAAAAACTGTTTTTT. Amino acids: CASSPRGTNEKLFF.

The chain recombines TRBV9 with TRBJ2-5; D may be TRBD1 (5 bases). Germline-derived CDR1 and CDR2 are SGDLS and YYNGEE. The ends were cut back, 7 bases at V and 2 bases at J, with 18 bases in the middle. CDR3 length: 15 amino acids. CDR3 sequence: CASGYQGSWQETQYF. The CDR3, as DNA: TGTGCCAGCGGATATCAGGGTTCATGGCAAGAGACCCAGTACTTC.

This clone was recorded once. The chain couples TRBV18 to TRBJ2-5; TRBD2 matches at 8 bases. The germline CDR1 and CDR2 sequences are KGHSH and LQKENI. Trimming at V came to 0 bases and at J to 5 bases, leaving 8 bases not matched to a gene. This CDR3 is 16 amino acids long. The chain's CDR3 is CASSPPEAGAGETQYF. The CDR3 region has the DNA TGTGCCAGCTCACCACCGGAAGCGGGAGCTGGGGAGACCCAGTACTTC.

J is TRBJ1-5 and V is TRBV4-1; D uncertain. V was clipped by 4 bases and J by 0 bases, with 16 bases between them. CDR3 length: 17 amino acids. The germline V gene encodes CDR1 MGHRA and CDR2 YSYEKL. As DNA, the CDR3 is TGCGCCAGCAGCCGATTGGAGGGTCCGAATAGCAATCAGCCCCAGCATTTT. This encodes CASSRLEGPNSNQPQHF.

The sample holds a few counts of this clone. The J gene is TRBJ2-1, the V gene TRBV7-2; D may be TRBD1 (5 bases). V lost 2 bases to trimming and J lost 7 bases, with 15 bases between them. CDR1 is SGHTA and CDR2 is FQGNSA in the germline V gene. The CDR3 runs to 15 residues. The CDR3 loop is CASSLNWGPLNEQFF. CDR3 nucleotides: TGTGCCAGCAGCTTAAACTGGGGCCCACTAAATGAGCAGTTCTTC.

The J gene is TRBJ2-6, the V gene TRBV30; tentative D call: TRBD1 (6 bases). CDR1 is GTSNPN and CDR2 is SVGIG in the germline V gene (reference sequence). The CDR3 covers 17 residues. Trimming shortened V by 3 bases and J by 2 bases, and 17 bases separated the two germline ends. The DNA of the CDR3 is TGTGCCTGGAGGTGGCAGGGGTGGGTGGCTGGGGCCAACGTCCTGACTTTC. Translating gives CAWRWQGWVAGANVLTF.

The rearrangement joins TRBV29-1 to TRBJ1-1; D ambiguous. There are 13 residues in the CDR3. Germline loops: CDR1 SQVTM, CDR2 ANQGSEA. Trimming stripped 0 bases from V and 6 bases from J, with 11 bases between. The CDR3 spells CSVEDPGRAEAFF. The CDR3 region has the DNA TGCAGCGTTGAAGATCCAGGTCGAGCTGAAGCTTTCTTT.

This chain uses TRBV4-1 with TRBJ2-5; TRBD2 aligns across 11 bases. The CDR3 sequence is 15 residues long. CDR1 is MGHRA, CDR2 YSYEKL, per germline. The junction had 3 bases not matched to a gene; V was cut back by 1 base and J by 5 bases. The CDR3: CASSQGTSGLETQYF. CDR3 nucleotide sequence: TGCGCCAGCAGCCAAGGGACTAGCGGGCTGGAGACCCAGTACTTC.

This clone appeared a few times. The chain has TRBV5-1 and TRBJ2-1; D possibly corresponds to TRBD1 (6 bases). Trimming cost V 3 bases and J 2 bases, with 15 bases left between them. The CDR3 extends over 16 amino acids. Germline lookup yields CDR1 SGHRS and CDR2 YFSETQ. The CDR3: CASSSDASGAYNEQFF. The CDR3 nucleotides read TGCGCCAGCAGCTCTGACGCGTCAGGGGCCTACAATGAGCAGTTCTTC.

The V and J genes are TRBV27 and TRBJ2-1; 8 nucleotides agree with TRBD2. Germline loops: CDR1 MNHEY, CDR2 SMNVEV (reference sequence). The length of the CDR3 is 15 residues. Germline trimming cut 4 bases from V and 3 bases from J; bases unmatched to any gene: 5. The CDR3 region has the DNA TGTGCCAGCAGTTCAAGACTAGCGAGCTACAATGAGCAGTTCTTC. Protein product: CASSSRLASYNEQFF.

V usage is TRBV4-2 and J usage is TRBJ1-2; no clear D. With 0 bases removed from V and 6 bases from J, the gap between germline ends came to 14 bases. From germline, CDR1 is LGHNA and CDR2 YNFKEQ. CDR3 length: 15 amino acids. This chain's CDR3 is CASSQESLMQDGYTF. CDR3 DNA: TGTGCCAGCAGCCAAGAGTCTTTGATGCAGGATGGCTACACCTTC.

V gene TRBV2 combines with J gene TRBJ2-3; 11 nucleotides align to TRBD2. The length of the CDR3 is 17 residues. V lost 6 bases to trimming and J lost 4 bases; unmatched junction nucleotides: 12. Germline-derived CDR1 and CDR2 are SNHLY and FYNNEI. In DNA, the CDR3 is TGTGCCAGCAGCCGTCCCAAACTAGCGGGAGACGCAGATACGCAGTATTTT. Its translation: CASSRPKLAGDADTQYF.

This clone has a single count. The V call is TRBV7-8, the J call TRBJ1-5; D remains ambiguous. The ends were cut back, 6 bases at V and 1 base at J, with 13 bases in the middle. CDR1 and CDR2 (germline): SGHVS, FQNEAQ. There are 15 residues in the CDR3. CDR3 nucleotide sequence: TGTGCCAGCAGTGAAGCAGGCAGAAGCAATCAGCCCCAGCATTTT. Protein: CASSEAGRSNQPQHF.

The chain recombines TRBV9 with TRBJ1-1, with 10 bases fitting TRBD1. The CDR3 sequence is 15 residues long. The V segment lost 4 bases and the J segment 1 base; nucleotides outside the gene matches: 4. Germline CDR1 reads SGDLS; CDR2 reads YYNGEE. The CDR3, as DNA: TGTGCCAGCAGCAAAAGGGACAGGGGGAACACTGAAGCTTTCTTT. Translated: CASSKRDRGNTEAFF.